The 14 T cell receptor beta chains given below trace back to one sample, sequenced in a study of response to subunit inactivated influenza vaccine. TCRdb redid the calling of the RT-PCR reads with MiXCR, one entry per CDR3 protein. The data contain roughly 550,000 distinct CDR3 sequences, approximately 22% of them singletons. These same data were also listed under a study on T cells expressing NK-cell markers. As that report states: In generating TCR beta cDNA, 5'RACE template switching with UMIs was used.

The material sequenced was CD4+ T cells sorted from PBMCs, taken 11 to 12 days after vaccination. These receptors originate from a man aged 45 to 65 who received an inactivated influenza vaccine.

The V gene is TRBV15, the J gene TRBJ2-7; tentatively, D is TRBD2 (5 bases). Germline loops: CDR1 LNHNV, CDR2 YYDKDF (reference sequence). The germline V and J ends were trimmed by 1 base and 0 bases, with 10 bases remaining between them. CDR3 size: 15 residues. The CDR3 nucleotides read TGTGCCACCAGCAGAGTGCCGGGGTTCTCCTACGAGCAGTACTTC. It is translated as CATSRVPGFSYEQYF.

The chain carries TRBV20-1 and TRBJ2-7, with D possibly being TRBD2 (5 bases). Germline values: CDR1 DFQATT, CDR2 SNEGSKA (reference sequence). The CDR3 has 14 amino acids. The V and J ends lost 2 bases and 5 bases respectively, with 16 bases between them. The chain's CDR3 is CSARRGGRGNEQYF. The CDR3 DNA sequence: TGCAGTGCTAGAAGAGGCGGACGGGGAAACGAGCAGTACTTC.

This clonotype was found a few times. This chain connects TRBV5-6 to TRBJ2-4, with D perhaps TRBD1 or TRBD2 (5 bases each). CDR3 length: 16 amino acids. Between the trimmed V and J ends, which lost 3 bases and 1 base, there was a span of 14 bases. From germline, CDR1 is SGHDT and CDR2 YYEEEE. The CDR3 DNA reads as TGTGCCAGCAGCTCGGTGGGGGAAGGGGCCAAAAACATTCAGTACTTC. Its translation: CASSSVGEGAKNIQYF. Together with reference TRBV5-6 and TRBJ2-4, the CDR3 gives the full variable domain: DAGVTQSPTHLIKTRGQQVTLRCSPKSGHDTVSWYQQALGQGPQFIFQYYEEEERQRGNFPDRFSGHQFPNYSSELNVNALLLGDSALYLCASSSVGEGAKNIQYFGAGTRLSVL.

This rearrangement joins TRBV4-3 to TRBJ2-2; 7 positions agree with TRBD1. Germline values: CDR1 LGHNA, CDR2 YSLEER. There are 16 residues in the CDR3. V dropped 5 bases and J dropped 5; count of bases not matched to a gene: 11. The CDR3 bases are TGCGCCAGCAGCGTAGACTCGACAGGGTATACCGGGGAGCTGTTTTTT. It encodes CASSVDSTGYTGELFF.

In regard to this clonotype: One junction end disagrees with the germline gene, perhaps due to a read error. CDR3 DNA sequence: TGTGCTAGCAGCCGATGGCCGGGGGGCACAGATACGCAGTATTTT. Translation gives CASSRWPGGTDTQYF. J is TRBJ2-3 and V is TRBV7-7, with D tentatively TRBD2 (6 bases). This CDR3 is built from 15 residues. The V gene's germline CDR1 is SSHAT and CDR2 FNYEAQ (reference sequence).

The V and J genes are TRBV6-2 or TRBV6-3 and TRBJ2-3; 9 bases map to TRBD1. Germline trimming cut 5 bases from V and 4 bases from J; bases unmatched to any gene: 10. The CDR3 spans 16 residues. Germline V CDR1 and CDR2: MNHEY, SVGEGT. For the CDR3, the DNA is TGTGCCAGCAGTCCGGGACAGGGATGGGGATCAGATACGCAGTATTTT. Its protein is CASSPGQGWGSDTQYF.

This clonotype was seen a handful of times. The chain joins TRBV20-1 to TRBJ2-1, with D hard to call. The germline CDR1 and CDR2 sequences are DFQATT and SNEGSKA (reference sequence). Trimming took 6 bases from V and 2 from J, leaving 11 bases between them. The length of the CDR3 is 13 residues. The CDR3 DNA sequence: TGCAGTGCCAAATTTCTTACCTACAATGAGCAGTTCTTC. Amino acids: CSAKFLTYNEQFF.

This clonotype was found a few times. The gene calls are TRBV3-1 and TRBJ2-2; 9 nucleotides match TRBD2. The CDR3 totals 14 residues. CDR1 is LGHDT and CDR2 is YNNKEL in the germline V gene (reference sequence). After removal of 6 bases from V and 5 bases from J, the junction contained 4 bases not matched to a gene. CDR3 nucleotide sequence: TGTGCCAGCAGTCGACTAGCGGAGACCGGGGAGCTGTTTTTT. Translating gives CASSRLAETGELFF. Full variable domain (missing parts from reference TRBV3-1 and TRBJ2-2): DTAVSQTPKYLVTQMGNDKSIKCEQNLGHDTMYWYKQDSKKFLKIMFSYNNKELIINETVPNRFSPKSPDKAHLNLHINSLELGDSAVYFCASSRLAETGELFFGEGSRLTVL.

This clonotype was seen only a few times. V and J are TRBV28 and TRBJ2-1; 7 bases agree with TRBD2. The CDR3 is 15 residues long. CDR1 is MDHEN, CDR2 SYDVKM, per germline. After removal of 6 bases from V and 5 bases from J, the junction contained 10 bases not matched to a gene. CDR3 coding DNA: TGTGCCAGCAGCGAGTTGGGGGGGGGTGACAATGAGCAGTTCTTC. Residues: CASSELGGGDNEQFF.

This clonotype came up a few times. V gene TRBV27 combines with J gene TRBJ2-3; D is unresolved. CDR1 MNHEY and CDR2 SMNVEV come from the germline V gene (reference sequence). V was trimmed by 10 bases and J by 0 bases, leaving 8 bases between them. The CDR3 has 12 amino acids. This CDR3 is CATYASTDTQYF. In DNA, the CDR3 is TGTGCCACTTACGCTAGCACAGATACGCAGTATTTT.

The genes are TRBV20-1 and TRBJ2-4; no reliable D call. CDR3 size: 14 residues. Trimming cost V 1 base and J 0 bases, with 7 bases left between them. Germline V gene lookup returns CDR1 DFQATT and CDR2 SNEGSKA (reference sequence). CDR3 coding DNA: TGCAGTGCTAGAGGGGAAATAGCCAAAAACATTCAGTACTTC. This sequence encodes CSARGEIAKNIQYF.

This chain uses TRBV15 with TRBJ1-2; unclear D gene. This CDR3 contains 13 residues. V gave up 4 bases and J gave up 4 bases, with 10 bases separating them. Germline V lookup: CDR1 LNHNV, CDR2 YYDKDF (reference sequence). CDR3 protein: CATSIQASYGYTF. The CDR3 coding sequence is TGTGCCACCAGCATTCAGGCAAGCTATGGCTACACCTTC.

There are a few counts of this clonotype. V is TRBV4-2 and J is TRBJ1-4; TRBD1 aligns across 7 bases. CDR1 LGHNA and CDR2 YNFKEQ come from the germline V gene. This CDR3 region has 16 residues. J was trimmed by 6 bases and V by 0 bases; bases with no gene match: 7. The CDR3 nucleotides read TGTGCCAGCAGCCAAGAATCAGGGGACAGCTATGAAAAACTGTTTTTT. Translated, it gives CASSQESGDSYEKLFF.

This clonotype has just a few counts. The J gene is TRBJ1-6, the V gene TRBV7-9; D may be TRBD1 (5 bases). CDR3 length: 16 amino acids. CDR1 SEHNR and CDR2 FQNEAQ come from the germline V gene (reference sequence). Trimming stripped 1 base from V and 1 base from J, with 8 bases between. The CDR3 DNA reads TGTGCCAGCAGCTTAGGAGGGGTTTCCTATAATTCACCCCTCCACTTT. It encodes CASSLGGVSYNSPLHF.